A single T cell receptor beta chain is shown here with its context. The CDR3 has 14 amino acids. V was clipped by 2 bases and J by 3 bases, with 7 bases between them. Germline CDR1 LNHDA, CDR2 SQIVND (reference sequence). This sample stems from a study of blood T cell repertoires in COVID-19. Study context: Samples taken during acute and convalescent COVID-19 were collected in the United States, Italy and Spain. The cDNA or gDNA used as material had been derived from T cells, B-cell-depleted T cells, or PBMCs.

In the authors' methods: The assay estimated nucleated cells by amplifying reference gene primers. Assay used: immunoSEQ multiplex PCR; TCRdb lists only in-frame clones, some missing. The V and J calls and clone size come from that table; D and trimming were worked out from the DNA. The sample yields just over 90,000 clones, 90% seen once. What was sequenced was peripheral blood. This sequence was found in a human donor with active COVID-19. The donor label of this sample is uncertain. V and J are TRBV19 and TRBJ2-2, with a possible D match to TRBD1 (5 bases). The CDR3 DNA sequence: TGTGCCAGTAGTATAACAGGATACACCGGGGAGCTGTTTTTT. Its translation: CASSITGYTGELFF.